Below are 31 T cell receptor beta chains sequenced from a single sample in a study of cytomegalovirus exposure and HLA in healthy donors. The primer mix had 60 Vbeta and 13 Jbeta primers. Profiled with immunoSEQ multiplex PCR; TCRdb holds only in-frame clones, not every one. The sample records around 130,000 clones, about 80% being singletons. Sequencing was done on a sample of PBMCs. These receptors all stem from a male donor in good health and CMV-seronegative.

The genes are TRBV30 and TRBJ1-2; possible D gene TRBD1, 5 bases. Trimming shortened V by 0 bases and J by 5 bases, and 10 bases separated the two germline ends. Germline V gene data show CDR1 as GTSNPN and CDR2 as SVGIG (reference sequence). CDR3 length: 13 residues. CDR3 in DNA: TGTGCCTGGAGTGTGACCAGGGTATATGGCTACACCTTC. Protein product: CAWSVTRVYGYTF. Supplemented by reference TRBV30 and TRBJ1-2, the full variable domain reads SQTIHQWPATLVQPVGSPLSLECTVEGTSNPNLYWYRQAAGRGLQLLFYSVGIGQISSEVPQNLSASRPQDRQFILSSKKLLLSDSGFYLCAWSVTRVYGYTFGSGTRLTVV.

The chain recombines TRBV5-1 with TRBJ1-3; 9 bases fit TRBD1. The CDR3 is 16 residues long. Trimming removed 4 bases from V and 2 bases from J; junction bases left unmatched: 7. Germline values: CDR1 SGHRS, CDR2 YFSETQ. In nucleotides, the CDR3 is TGCGCCAGCAGCATCACGACAGGGGGAGCTGGAAACACCATATATTTT. Translating it yields CASSITTGGAGNTIYF.

The chain uses TRBV5-1 and TRBJ2-5, with TRBD1 matching 10 bases. J gave up 5 bases and V 3 bases, and 7 bases lay outside the gene matches. The CDR3 is made up of 15 amino acids. CDR1 and CDR2 (germline): SGHRS, YFSETQ. The CDR3 sequence is CASSYLDRGLETQYF. The CDR3 nucleotides read TGCGCCAGCAGCTATTTGGACAGGGGGTTGGAGACCCAGTACTTC.

In its sample, this clone was seen a few times. The chain recombines TRBV5-6 with TRBJ1-2; unclear D gene. Germline CDR1 reads SGHDT; CDR2 reads YYEEEE. This CDR3 spans 13 amino acids. The V gene lost 9 bases and the J gene lost 7 bases, with 19 bases spanning the gap. The CDR3 loop reads CATFFLRRGGYTF. The CDR3 region has the DNA TGTGCCACCTTCTTTCTCCGGCGAGGTGGCTACACCTTC.

This sequence joins TRBV4-3 and TRBJ1-4; TRBD1 matches 8 bases. V shed 6 bases and J 8 bases; nucleotides not matched to a gene: 14. This CDR3 is built from 16 residues. Per germline, CDR1 LGHNA and CDR2 YSLEER. The DNA of the CDR3 is TGCGCCAGCAGACCCCGGCACCGGACAGGGCGGGAAAAACTGTTTTTT. Its translation is CASRPRHRTGREKLFF.

This chain joins TRBV6-5 and TRBJ1-5, with D maybe TRBD1 (5 bases). CDR1 and CDR2 from the germline V gene are MNHEY and SVGAGI. The CDR3 is 13 amino acids. V lost 8 bases and J 2 bases, leaving 10 bases between the germline ends. CDR3 sequence: CASRTGRNQPQHF. CDR3 nucleotide sequence: TGTGCCAGCCGAACAGGTCGCAATCAGCCCCAGCATTTT.

The V gene is TRBV11-2, the J gene TRBJ2-7; 8 bases agree with TRBD1. Losses at the gene ends were 5 bases for V and 2 bases for J; bases not matched to a gene: 11. CDR3 length: 16 amino acids. Germline lookup yields CDR1 SGHAT and CDR2 FQNNGV. In DNA, the CDR3 is TGTGCCAGCAGCCGATTACAAGACAGGGGTCCCTACGAGCAGTACTTC. As protein: CASSRLQDRGPYEQYF.

This sequence joins TRBV25-1 and TRBJ2-7; D gene unclear. The CDR3 length is 10 residues. CDR1 MGHDK and CDR2 SYGVNS come from the germline V gene. V was cut by 10 bases and J by 1 base, with 5 bases left in between. The CDR3 DNA follows: TGTGCCACCCAATCCTACGAGCAGTACTTC. It encodes CATQSYEQYF.

The chain has TRBV28 and TRBJ1-6; 9 bases agree with TRBD1. The CDR3 loop spans 16 amino acids. The germline V gene has CDR1 MDHEN and CDR2 SYDVKM. V dropped 5 bases and J dropped 10; count of bases not matched to a gene: 12. The CDR3 is CASSKTGGGIRSPLHF. Written as DNA, the CDR3 is TGTGCCAGCAGTAAGACAGGGGGAGGGATTCGGTCACCCCTCCACTTT.

CDR3 sequence reads: CSVNERGEAFF. The CDR3 region has the DNA TGCAGTGTCAATGAACGGGGTGAAGCTTTCTTT. This sequence joins TRBV20-1 and TRBJ1-1; D unclear. V was clipped by 7 bases and J by 7 bases, with 13 bases between them. The CDR3 has 11 residues. CDR1 is DFQATT and CDR2 is SNEGSKA in the germline V gene (reference sequence).

The gene calls are TRBV27 and TRBJ1-3; D unresolved. This CDR3 is 13 amino acids long. CDR1 and CDR2 from the germline V gene are MNHEY and SMNVEV (reference sequence). Trimming took off 4 bases at V and 0 bases at J, with 4 bases between the two ends. The CDR3 is CASSSNSGNTIYF. The CDR3 DNA is TGTGCCAGCAGTTCTAACTCTGGAAACACCATATATTTT.

This chain connects TRBV5-1 to TRBJ1-4; 7 bases agree with TRBD1. Trimming at V came to 4 bases and at J to 4 bases, leaving 4 bases not matched to a gene. CDR1 and CDR2 (germline): SGHRS, YFSETQ. The CDR3 consists of 14 residues. The CDR3 loop is CASSLGQFNEKLFF. For the CDR3, the DNA is TGCGCCAGCAGCCTGGGACAGTTTAATGAAAAACTGTTTTTT.

This chain links TRBV18 with TRBJ1-2; 8 bases agree with TRBD1. V was pared by 2 bases and J by 8 bases, with 7 bases of the junction left unmatched. Germline V gene lookup returns CDR1 KGHSH and CDR2 LQKENI. CDR3 length: 14 amino acids. The CDR3 region has the DNA TGTGCCAGCTCACCAGGACAGGGCTATGGCGGCTACACCTTC. Translation: CASSPGQGYGGYTF.

The rearrangement joins TRBV7-6 to TRBJ2-1, with 15 positions matching TRBD2. This CDR3 is 15 amino acids long. Looked up from germline, CDR1 is SGHVS and CDR2 is FNYEAQ. V shed 5 bases and J 7 bases; nucleotides not matched to a gene: 3. The CDR3 nucleotides are TGTGCCAGCAGCCGGGGACTAGCGGGAGGTAATGAGCAGTTCTTC. Its protein product is CASSRGLAGGNEQFF.

The chain recombines TRBV7-9 with TRBJ1-1; D is unclear. This CDR3 is 13 amino acids long. V dropped 0 bases and J dropped 6 bases, with 8 bases sitting between them. In germline, CDR1 is SEHNR, CDR2 FQNEAQ (reference sequence). CDR3 bases: TGTGCCAGCAGCTTAGCCTCCGGGTCTGAAGCTTTCTTT. This translates into CASSLASGSEAFF.

The chain has TRBV2 and TRBJ1-1, with D maybe TRBD1 (5 bases). Germline V gene lookup returns CDR1 SNHLY and CDR2 FYNNEI. CDR3 size: 13 residues. V lost 4 bases to trimming and J lost 5 bases, with 11 bases between them. CDR3 in DNA: TGTGCCAGCAGTGTATCAGGGAGGACTGAAGCTTTCTTT. This translates into CASSVSGRTEAFF.

The rearrangement links TRBV10-2 to TRBJ2-1, with D perhaps TRBD1 (6 bases). The length of the CDR3 is 15 residues. Germline loops: CDR1 WSHSY, CDR2 SAAADI. Trimming took 7 bases from V and 6 from J, leaving 19 bases between them. The CDR3 here is CASKGGQRYPNEQFF. DNA of the CDR3: TGCGCCAGCAAAGGCGGACAGAGGTATCCCAATGAGCAGTTCTTC.

V and J are TRBV16 and TRBJ1-2; 8 bases are shared with TRBD1. Germline CDR1 and CDR2: KGHSY and FQNENV. CDR3 length: 12 residues. The V segment lost 7 bases and the J segment 7 bases; nucleotides outside the gene matches: 5. The DNA of the CDR3 is TGTGCCAGCAACCGACAGGGGAGTGGCTACACCTTC. Amino acid sequence: CASNRQGSGYTF.

This rearrangement joins TRBV4-1 to TRBJ2-1; 8 nucleotides agree with TRBD2. Per the germline V gene, CDR1 is MGHRA and CDR2 is YSYEKL. The CDR3 runs 17 residues. V lost 1 base, J lost 8 bases, and 13 bases stayed unmatched. The CDR3 sequence is CASSQVLTSEFRDEQFF. CDR3 nucleotide sequence: TGCGCCAGCAGCCAAGTCCTGACTAGCGAATTTAGAGATGAGCAGTTCTTC.

V and J are TRBV6-5 and TRBJ1-2, with a tentative D call TRBD1 (5 bases). The CDR3 runs 14 residues. V shed 4 bases and J shed 6 bases, with 15 bases lying between them. The germline V gene has CDR1 MNHEY and CDR2 SVGAGI. CDR3 in DNA: TGTGCCAGCAGTTTCCGAGGAGGGGCTGATGGCTACACCTTC. Protein: CASSFRGGADGYTF.

This rearrangement joins TRBV15 to TRBJ1-2, with D possibly TRBD1 on 5 matching bases. CDR3 length: 16 residues. Trimming shortened V by 0 bases and J by 2 bases, and 13 bases separated the two germline ends. Germline V gives CDR1 LNHNV, CDR2 YYDKDF (reference sequence). The CDR3 here is CATSRDFRAGNYGYTF. In nucleotides, the CDR3 is TGTGCCACCAGCAGAGATTTCCGTGCAGGGAACTATGGCTACACCTTC.

About this clone itself: The same CDR3 also results from other DNA sequences found in this sample. The chain links TRBV7-9 to TRBJ2-7; tentative D call: TRBD1 (6 bases). This CDR3 contains 17 residues. With 1 base removed from V and 3 bases from J, the gap between germline ends came to 19 bases. Germline values: CDR1 SEHNR, CDR2 FQNEAQ (reference sequence). CDR3 bases: TGTGCCAGCAGCTTAGGGGGGCTGGCGGGCGGGCTCTACGAGCAGTACTTC. Its translation: CASSLGGLAGGLYEQYF. Variable domain in full (rest from reference TRBV7-9 and TRBJ2-7): DTGVSQNPRHKITKRGQNVTFRCDPISEHNRLYWYRQTLGQGPEFLTYFQNEAQLEKSRLLSDRFSAERPKGSFSTLEIQRTEQGDSAMYLCASSLGGLAGGLYEQYFGPGTRLTVT.

In its sample, this clone was seen once. The chain links TRBV6-1 to TRBJ1-2; D uncertain. The ends were cut back, 0 bases at V and 8 bases at J, with 10 bases in the middle. The CDR3 contains 13 residues. Germline V gene lookup returns CDR1 MNHNS and CDR2 SASEGT. The CDR3: CASSEAQNLGYTF. The CDR3 nucleotides are TGTGCCAGCAGTGAAGCACAGAACCTGGGCTACACCTTC.

The gene calls are TRBV30 and TRBJ1-1; D unclear. The CDR3 consists of 14 residues. Germline CDR1 reads GTSNPN; CDR2 reads SVGIG (reference sequence). Trimming pared 0 bases from V and 5 bases from J, leaving 13 bases between. For the CDR3, the DNA is TGTGCCTGGAGTGTGCTCTTTGCGGGAACTGAAGCTTTCTTT. Its protein product is CAWSVLFAGTEAFF.

J is TRBJ1-4 and V is TRBV30, with 10 positions matching TRBD1. The CDR3 is made up of 15 amino acids. Germline-derived CDR1 and CDR2 are GTSNPN and SVGIG (reference sequence). CDR3 in amino acids: CAASRGQGYGEKLFF. In DNA, the CDR3 is TGTGCTGCGTCGAGGGGACAGGGGTACGGGGAAAAACTGTTTTTT.

The chain carries TRBV4-3 and TRBJ1-2, with D maybe TRBD1 (6 bases). The V gene lost 1 base and the J gene lost 2 bases, with 11 bases spanning the gap. The CDR3 covers 15 residues. Germline V gives CDR1 LGHNA, CDR2 YSLEER. In DNA form, the CDR3 reads TGCGCCAGCAGCCAAGGGGGTGGACAGAACTATGGCTACACCTTC. Amino acid sequence: CASSQGGGQNYGYTF.

The chain has TRBV6-4 and TRBJ1-5; perhaps TRBD1 as D (6 bases). Germline CDR1 is MRHNA and CDR2 is SNTAGT. V lost 6 bases and J 2 bases, leaving 8 bases between the germline ends. The CDR3 sequence is 13 residues long. The CDR3 region has the DNA TGTGCCAGCAGAGCAGGGGGCAATCAGCCCCAGCATTTT. It yields the protein CASRAGGNQPQHF.

V and J are TRBV5-6 and TRBJ2-3; 8 bases are shared with TRBD1. Germline V gene data show CDR1 as SGHDT and CDR2 as YYEEEE. Trimming removed 3 bases from V and 4 bases from J; junction bases left unmatched: 10. The CDR3 loop spans 16 amino acids. The CDR3 region is CASSWRTGSSPDTQYF. The CDR3 nucleotides are TGTGCCAGCAGCTGGAGGACAGGGTCTTCCCCAGATACGCAGTATTTT.

The J gene is TRBJ2-1, the V gene TRBV7-3; no definite D call. CDR1 and CDR2 from the germline V gene are SGHTA and FQGTGA. Between the trimmed V and J ends, which lost 0 bases and 1 base, there was a span of 4 bases. The CDR3 has 14 residues. In DNA form, the CDR3 reads TGTGCCAGCAGCTTAACTCCGTCCTACAATGAGCAGTTCTTC. Translated, it gives CASSLTPSYNEQFF. The full variable domain, its missing parts supplied by reference TRBV7-3 and TRBJ2-1, is GAGVSQTPSNKVTEKGKYVELRCDPISGHTALYWYRQSLGQGPEFLIYFQGTGAADDSGLPNDRFFAVRPEGSVSTLKIQRTERGDSAVYLCASSLTPSYNEQFFGPGTRLTVL.

This clone was detected only once. The chain combines TRBV6-5 with TRBJ2-1; 12 bases map to TRBD2. With V trimmed by 6 bases and J by 5 bases, 2 bases remained unmatched. This CDR3 has 14 residues. The germline V gene encodes CDR1 MNHEY and CDR2 SVGAGI. CDR3 nucleotides: TGTGCCAGCAGCCGACTAGCGGGGGACAATGAGCAGTTCTTC. Residues: CASSRLAGDNEQFF.

The chain uses TRBV7-9 and TRBJ1-5; TRBD1 might be the D (6 bases). Germline V gene sequence: CDR1 SEHNR, CDR2 FQNEAQ (reference sequence). V lost 11 bases, J lost 1 base, and 15 bases lay in between. CDR3 size: 14 residues. The CDR3 nucleotides read TGTGCCTCGGAGGGGGGGCTGAGCAATCAGCCCCAGCATTTT. Residues: CASEGGLSNQPQHF.